The 2 T cell receptor beta chains below come from one sample, sequenced in a study of blood T cell repertoires in COVID-19. Only in-frame clones appear in the TCRdb table, and some are missing; sequencing was by immunoSEQ multiplex PCR. This table has approximately 200,000 clones, around four fifths appearing once. The sequenced sample consisted of peripheral blood. The receptor source for this set is a human donor with acute or convalescent COVID-19. The donor label of this sample is uncertain.

The sample holds a few counts of this clone. The chain carries TRBV6-5 and TRBJ2-1; TRBD2 matches at 9 bases. Trimming removed 7 bases from V and 7 bases from J; junction bases left unmatched: 11. Germline assignment: CDR1 MNHEY and CDR2 SVGAGI. The CDR3 totals 15 residues. CDR3 nucleotide sequence: TGTGCCAGCATCCCCGTAGCGGGAGCAGAAAATGAGCAGTTCTTC. It codes for CASIPVAGAENEQFF.

The chain employs TRBV19 and TRBJ1-3, with TRBD1 matching 9 bases. Germline CDR1 reads LNHDA; CDR2 reads SQIVND (reference sequence). The trim removed 6 bases at V and 3 bases at J, leaving 3 bases unmatched. The CDR3 spans 14 residues. DNA for the CDR3: TGTGCCAGTAGGGACAGGGGATTTGGAAACACCATATATTTT. This codes for CASRDRGFGNTIYF.